The clone carrying this T cell receptor (beta chain) has at least ten counts. Its antigen remains unidentified. The data derive from a study of CD8 T cells in ankylosing spondylitis. The study, taken as a whole, reports: Previously reported in reactive arthritis synovial fluid and blood were some of the motif variants. CD8+ by phenotype, disease-linked clones were relatively rare in peripheral blood. Seemingly distinctive of ankylosing spondylitis blood was a TCR beta motif formed by eight highly homologous variants.

TCRdb analysed the 5' RACE reads with MiXCR anew, one entry per CDR3 protein. This sample yields about 500,000 distinct CDR3 sequences, of which about 5% are seen a single time; under 4.5% belongs to the top ten. The CDR3 sequence is 15 residues long. V shed 2 bases, J shed 6 bases, and the junction held 2 bases outside the gene matches. Germline lookup yields CDR1 SEHNR and CDR2 FQNEAQ (reference sequence). The chain is built from TRBV7-9 and TRBJ2-1; 12 bases match TRBD2. The TCR sequence derives from a male donor with ankylosing spondylitis. The sample was blood, either unsorted or a sorted T cell fraction (not recorded which). CDR3 protein: CASSLLAGGFNEQFF. The CDR3 DNA sequence: TGTGCCAGCAGCTTACTAGCGGGAGGGTTCAATGAGCAGTTCTTC.